The 6 T cell receptor beta chains presented below share a single source sample, sequenced in a study of OX40 agonist ivuxolimab in advanced cancers. Produced via immunoSEQ multiplex PCR; TCRdb's table is partial and in-frame only. The table records under 50,000 clones, 60% to 80% of them present only once. The sequences come from CD4+ or CD8+ T cells sorted from blood, collected in a trial of the OX40 agonist ivuxolimab. These receptors all come from an adult with an advanced solid tumor such as melanoma, head and neck, liver or kidney cancer.

V gene TRBV2 combines with J gene TRBJ2-1; perhaps TRBD2 as D (6 bases). CDR1 and CDR2 (germline): SNHLY, FYNNEI. V lost 6 bases and J 1 base, leaving 10 bases between the germline ends. CDR3 length: 14 residues. CDR3 bases: TGTGCCAGCAGGCCGGGAGCGTCCTACAATGAGCAGTTCTTC. It codes for CASRPGASYNEQFF.

This clone was seen only a few times. This sequence joins TRBV29-1 and TRBJ2-7, with TRBD1 as a possible D gene (5 bases). The CDR3 totals 11 residues. Trimming cost V 3 bases and J 6 bases, with 9 bases left between them. Germline-derived CDR1 and CDR2 are SQVTM and ANQGSEA. The CDR3 region has the DNA TGCAGCGTTGACAGGGTGGGCGAGCAGTACTTC. Protein: CSVDRVGEQYF.

Only a few counts were recorded for this clone. This chain uses TRBV5-5 with TRBJ2-5; D call uncertain. Between the trimmed V and J ends, which lost 0 bases and 1 base, there was a span of 4 bases. The germline gives CDR1 SGHKS, CDR2 YYEKEE (reference sequence). This CDR3 contains 13 residues. The CDR3 loop reads CASSLATQETQYF. CDR3 in DNA: TGTGCCAGCAGCTTGGCCACCCAAGAGACCCAGTACTTC.

This clone is judged medium-sized (0.01 to 0.1%). The chain joins TRBV6-1 to TRBJ1-1; D not resolved. Trimming pared 7 bases from V and 3 bases from J, leaving 9 bases between. The germline CDR1 and CDR2 sequences are MNHNS and SASEGT. The CDR3 totals 12 residues. The CDR3 DNA reads as TGTGCCAGCACCCTCGGGGACACTGAAGCTTTCTTT. Protein product: CASTLGDTEAFF.

In its sample, this clone was seen a few times. This chain links TRBV2 with TRBJ2-7; 9 bases line up with TRBD1. From germline, CDR1 is SNHLY and CDR2 FYNNEI. Germline trimming cut 5 bases from V and 5 bases from J; bases unmatched to any gene: 10. The CDR3 is made up of 15 amino acids. As DNA, the CDR3 is TGTGCCAGCAGTCCGAGTTCCGGGACAGGGAACGAGCAGTACTTC. As protein: CASSPSSGTGNEQYF. Combining the CDR3 with reference TRBV2 and TRBJ2-7 gives the whole variable domain EPEVTQTPSHQVTQMGQEVILRCVPISNHLYFYWYRQILGQKVEFLVSFYNNEISEKSEIFDDQFSVERPDGSNFTLKIRSTKLEDSAMYFCASSPSSGTGNEQYFGPGTRLTVT.

The chain employs TRBV7-1 and TRBJ2-7, with TRBD2 matching 12 bases. TRBV7-1 is flagged as an ORF with uncertain function. The CDR3 sequence is 14 residues long. The J segment lost 5 bases and the V segment lost 3 bases, leaving 2 bases of the junction unmatched. The CDR3 here is CASSSWTSGNEQYF. The CDR3 bases are TGTGCCAGCAGCTCCTGGACTAGCGGGAACGAGCAGTACTTC.